The TCR beta chain under discussion was sequenced for a study of T cells in Graves' hyperthyroidism and ophthalmopathy. Duration under 3 months, a NOSPECS grade of at least 4, and a Clinical Activity Score of at least 3 characterized the ophthalmopathy patients. RNA transcripts provided the source from which TCR beta CDR3 regions were amplified. The TCR CDR3 was amplified in a first-round RT-PCR using the HTBI primer set. TCRdb reprocessed the multiplex PCR reads via MiXCR and lists one record per CDR3 protein. The sample contains hundreds of thousands of distinct CDR3 sequences, approximately 24% of which appear only once. In this sample, this clonotype turned up many times. Its antigen is unidentified. The trim removed 6 bases at V and 6 bases at J, leaving 5 bases unmatched. The CDR3 is 14 amino acids. Study conclusions and caveats: Most thyroid clonotypes expanded above 0.001 were also detected in blood.

This sequence originates from a woman aged 25-40 years with Graves' ophthalmopathy. V gene TRBV12-3 or TRBV12-4 combines with J gene TRBJ2-2; TRBD1 agrees at 9 bases. The sample comprised blood. CDR3 nucleotide sequence: TGTGCCAGCAGAGAGGACAGGGGACCCGGGGAGCTGTTTTTT. Translation gives CASREDRGPGELFF.